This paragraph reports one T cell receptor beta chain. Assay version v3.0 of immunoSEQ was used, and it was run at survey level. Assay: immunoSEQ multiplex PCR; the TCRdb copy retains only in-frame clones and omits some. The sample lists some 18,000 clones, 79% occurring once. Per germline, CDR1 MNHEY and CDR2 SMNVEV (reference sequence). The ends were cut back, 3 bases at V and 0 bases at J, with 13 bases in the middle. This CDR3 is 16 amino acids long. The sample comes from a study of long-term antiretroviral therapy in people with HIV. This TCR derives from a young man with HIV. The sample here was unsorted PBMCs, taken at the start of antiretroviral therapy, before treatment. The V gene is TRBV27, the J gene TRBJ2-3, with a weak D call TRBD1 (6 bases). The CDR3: CASSLGARPSTDTQYF. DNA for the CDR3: TGTGCCAGCAGTTTGGGGGCACGACCTAGCACAGATACGCAGTATTTT.